The 22 T cell receptor beta chains given below trace back to one sample, sequenced in a study of graft-versus-host responses after intestinal transplantation. Sequenced by immunoSEQ multiplex PCR; TCRdb stores in-frame clones only, minus some. Here the sample spans approximately 89,000 clones, 80% to 95% being singletons. Antigens for these TCRs are unknown. Sample: unstimulated CD4+ T cells sorted from spleen or lymph node cells, taken before intestinal transplant. The receptors derive from a human donor who received an intestinal transplant.

The V gene is TRBV7-9, the J gene TRBJ1-2; tentatively, D is TRBD1 (6 bases). Looked up from germline, CDR1 is SEHNR and CDR2 is FQNEAQ (reference sequence). This CDR3 has 15 amino acids. V was pared by 2 bases and J by 3 bases, with 13 bases between. The CDR3 sequence is CASSLSQGLDYGYTF. CDR3 bases: TGTGCCAGCAGCTTATCTCAGGGGCTTGACTATGGCTACACCTTC.

This clone was detected once. V is TRBV4-1 and J is TRBJ1-3; 10 nucleotides match TRBD1. V shed 2 bases, J shed 0 bases, and the junction held 4 bases outside the gene matches. The CDR3 consists of 17 residues. Germline CDR1 MGHRA, CDR2 YSYEKL. Here the CDR3 DNA reads TGCGCCAGCAGCCAACGGGACAGGGGCTACTCTGGAAACACCATATATTTT. This sequence encodes CASSQRDRGYSGNTIYF.

The CDR3 nucleotides read TGTGCCAGTAGTCCCCTCCCCGGACAGGGGGGCTACGAGCAGTACTTC. Residues: CASSPLPGQGGYEQYF. The chain links TRBV19 to TRBJ2-7, with 10 bases fitting TRBD1. CDR1 LNHDA and CDR2 SQIVND come from the germline V gene (reference sequence). The trim removed 5 bases at V and 3 bases at J, leaving 10 bases unmatched. The CDR3 is 16 amino acids.

The rearrangement joins TRBV6-1 to TRBJ1-1; 10 nucleotides agree with TRBD1. V shed 4 bases and J 12 bases; nucleotides not matched to a gene: 17. In germline, CDR1 is MNHNS, CDR2 SASEGT. CDR3 size: 16 residues. DNA of the CDR3: TGTGCCAGCAGTGTAACACCGGGACAGGGGAGGTTTAGTCCTTTCTTT. This sequence encodes CASSVTPGQGRFSPFF.

This chain connects TRBV6-6 to TRBJ2-2; D is undetermined. Germline values: CDR1 MNHNY, CDR2 SVGAGI (reference sequence). Trimming stripped 8 bases from V and 1 base from J, with 2 bases between. There are 11 residues in the CDR3. CDR3 protein: CASQNTGELFF. In nucleotides, the CDR3 is TGTGCCAGCCAGAACACCGGGGAGCTGTTTTTT.

The rearrangement uses TRBV5-5 and TRBJ1-2; the D gene is possibly TRBD1 (5 bases). Germline values: CDR1 SGHKS, CDR2 YYEKEE (reference sequence). The V end was cut by 0 bases, the J end by 8 bases, with 14 bases between. CDR3 length equals 14 residues. This CDR3 reads CASSLATDTWGYTF. The CDR3, as DNA: TGTGCCAGCAGCTTGGCGACGGACACCTGGGGCTACACCTTC.

The chain joins TRBV28 to TRBJ2-1, with 11 bases identical to TRBD2. This CDR3 region has 16 residues. Germline values: CDR1 MDHEN, CDR2 SYDVKM. V shed 1 base and J 3 bases; nucleotides not matched to a gene: 2. The CDR3 coding sequence is TGTGCCAGCAGTTTATCCGGGACTAGCGGCTACAATGAGCAGTTCTTC. The encoded protein is CASSLSGTSGYNEQFF.

The chain links TRBV27 to TRBJ1-1; 8 positions match TRBD1. The V segment lost 8 bases and the J segment 5 bases; nucleotides outside the gene matches: 7. Germline V gives CDR1 MNHEY, CDR2 SMNVEV (reference sequence). This CDR3 spans 13 amino acids. CDR3 DNA sequence: TGTGCCAGCGGCCGGACAGGGAGGACTGAAGCTTTCTTT. It encodes CASGRTGRTEAFF.

The V and J genes are TRBV5-5 and TRBJ1-4, with D unresolved. Trimming took off 1 base at V and 11 bases at J, with 9 bases between the two ends. The germline V gene encodes CDR1 SGHKS and CDR2 YYEKEE (reference sequence). The length of the CDR3 is 12 residues. Here the CDR3 reads CASSLSGRKLFF. The CDR3 coding sequence is TGTGCCAGCAGCTTGTCGGGTCGGAAACTGTTTTTT.

The rearrangement uses TRBV7-2 and TRBJ1-6, with D unresolved. Trimming took 3 bases from V and 0 from J, leaving 18 bases between them. The CDR3 loop spans 19 amino acids. Germline V gene data show CDR1 as SGHTA and CDR2 as FQGNSA. CDR3 coding DNA: TGTGCCAGCAGCTTTATTTCCCCATCTCGGAGCTCCTATAATTCACCCCTCCACTTT. Translated, it gives CASSFISPSRSSYNSPLHF. The complete variable domain, with remaining parts taken from reference TRBV7-2 and TRBJ1-6, reads GAGVSQSPSNKVTEKGKDVELRCDPISGHTALYWYRQSLGQGLEFLIYFQGNSAPDKSGLPSDRFSAERTGGSVSTLTIQRTQQEDSAVYLCASSFISPSRSSYNSPLHFGNGTRLTVT.

The J gene is TRBJ2-6, the V gene TRBV6-5, with D tentatively TRBD2 (6 bases). Germline-derived CDR1 and CDR2 are MNHEY and SVGAGI. The CDR3 has 15 residues. Trimming stripped 5 bases from V and 1 base from J, with 9 bases between. The CDR3 spells CASSQGRSGANVLTF. CDR3 sequence (DNA): TGTGCCAGCAGTCAAGGGAGGTCTGGGGCCAACGTCCTGACTTTC.

The chain joins TRBV10-3 to TRBJ2-1; tentatively, D is TRBD2 (6 bases). CDR3 length: 16 amino acids. CDR1 is ENHRY, CDR2 SYGVKD, per germline. The germline V and J ends were trimmed by 0 bases and 4 bases, with 13 bases remaining between them. The CDR3: CAISESSAGIYNEQFF. In DNA, the CDR3 is TGTGCCATCAGTGAGTCGTCGGCGGGGATTTACAATGAGCAGTTCTTC.

The V and J genes are TRBV7-3 and TRBJ1-1, with 7 positions matching TRBD1. Losses at the gene ends were 5 bases for V and 4 bases for J; bases not matched to a gene: 7. The germline CDR1 and CDR2 sequences are SGHTA and FQGTGA. This CDR3 region has 14 residues. The CDR3 region has the DNA TGTGCCAGCAGCGCGGGACAGAGGAGCACTGAAGCTTTCTTT. Residues: CASSAGQRSTEAFF.

The chain employs TRBV5-1 and TRBJ2-1, with 7 bases aligning to TRBD1. The germline V gene encodes CDR1 SGHRS and CDR2 YFSETQ. The CDR3 extends over 17 amino acids. V gave up 0 bases and J gave up 3 bases; unmatched junction bases: 9. CDR3 residues: CASSLGLDRRDYNEQFF. The CDR3 bases are TGCGCCAGCAGCTTGGGTTTGGACAGGCGAGACTACAATGAGCAGTTCTTC.

CDR3 nucleotides: TGTGCCAGCAGTTACCCGGGGGAGACTGAAGCTTTCTTT. As protein: CASSYPGETEAFF. V gene TRBV27 combines with J gene TRBJ1-1, with D tentatively TRBD1 (5 bases). Trimming removed 4 bases from V and 5 bases from J, with 11 bases in between. This CDR3 comprises 13 residues. Germline CDR1 MNHEY, CDR2 SMNVEV (reference sequence).

J is TRBJ1-5 and V is TRBV7-8; 7 positions match TRBD1. The CDR3 sequence is 19 residues long. J gave up 0 bases and V 4 bases, and 15 bases lay outside the gene matches. Germline CDR1 and CDR2: SGHVS and FQNEAQ. CDR3 sequence reads: CASSSLPFTGDYSNQPQHF. CDR3 in DNA: TGTGCCAGCAGCTCCCTTCCCTTTACAGGGGATTATAGCAATCAGCCCCAGCATTTT.

The chain recombines TRBV5-1 with TRBJ2-7, with a tentative D call TRBD1 (6 bases). The V end lost 3 bases, the J end lost 6 bases, and 19 bases lay between the germline ends. This CDR3 has 15 residues. Looked up from germline, CDR1 is SGHRS and CDR2 is YFSETQ. In DNA form, the CDR3 reads TGCGCCAGCAGCTCCGTCGGGCAGGGGCAAAGCGAGCAGTACTTC. It is translated as CASSSVGQGQSEQYF.

On this clone: The junction departs from germline at one end; a sequencing error may be responsible. Different DNA sequences within this sample yield the same CDR3. The V and J genes are TRBV4-2 and TRBJ2-3; 9 bases match TRBD2. Germline loops: CDR1 LGHNA, CDR2 YNFKEQ. This CDR3 region has 17 residues. The CDR3 sequence: CASSQAAAGTSTDTQYF. DNA of the CDR3: TGTGCCAGCAGCCAAGCTGCAGCGGGGACTAGCACAGACACGCAGTATTTT.

V usage is TRBV6-4 and J usage is TRBJ2-7; the match to TRBD2 covers 14 bases. Trimming removed 7 bases from V and 2 bases from J; junction bases left unmatched: 4. Germline loops: CDR1 MRHNA, CDR2 SNTAGT. The CDR3 spans 15 residues. Here the CDR3 DNA reads TGTGCCAGCAATGCGGGACTAGCGGGGGCCTACGAGCAGTACTTC. Its translation is CASNAGLAGAYEQYF.

V gene TRBV7-2 combines with J gene TRBJ2-1, with 10 bases fitting TRBD2. Germline V lookup: CDR1 SGHTA, CDR2 FQGNSA. Trimming took 4 bases from V and 1 from J; bases not matched to a gene: 7. The CDR3 loop spans 17 amino acids. As DNA, the CDR3 is TGTGCCAGCAGCTACCAAGCGGGGGGGCGATCCTACAATGAGCAGTTCTTC. It is translated as CASSYQAGGRSYNEQFF.

This chain links TRBV2 with TRBJ1-2; a weak D match, TRBD1 (6 bases). CDR3 size: 14 residues. The V end lost 8 bases, the J end lost 4 bases, and 17 bases lay between the germline ends. The germline V gene encodes CDR1 SNHLY and CDR2 FYNNEI. CDR3 amino acids: CASGRNRDFYGYTF. CDR3 DNA: TGTGCCAGCGGGAGAAACAGGGATTTCTATGGCTACACCTTC.

This chain joins TRBV19 and TRBJ1-3; D unclear. The CDR3 is 13 amino acids. Germline CDR1 LNHDA, CDR2 SQIVND (reference sequence). Deletions cut 5 bases from V and 4 bases from J, with 9 bases between. CDR3 nucleotides: TGTGCCAGTAGTTTTATAGCGGGAAACACCATATATTTT. Its protein is CASSFIAGNTIYF. Full variable domain (rest looked up from reference TRBV19 and TRBJ1-3): DGGITQSPKYLFRKEGQNVTLSCEQNLNHDAMYWYRQDPGQGLRLIYYSQIVNDFQKGDIAEGYSVSREKKESFPLTVTSAQKNPTAFYLCASSFIAGNTIYFGEGSWLTVV.